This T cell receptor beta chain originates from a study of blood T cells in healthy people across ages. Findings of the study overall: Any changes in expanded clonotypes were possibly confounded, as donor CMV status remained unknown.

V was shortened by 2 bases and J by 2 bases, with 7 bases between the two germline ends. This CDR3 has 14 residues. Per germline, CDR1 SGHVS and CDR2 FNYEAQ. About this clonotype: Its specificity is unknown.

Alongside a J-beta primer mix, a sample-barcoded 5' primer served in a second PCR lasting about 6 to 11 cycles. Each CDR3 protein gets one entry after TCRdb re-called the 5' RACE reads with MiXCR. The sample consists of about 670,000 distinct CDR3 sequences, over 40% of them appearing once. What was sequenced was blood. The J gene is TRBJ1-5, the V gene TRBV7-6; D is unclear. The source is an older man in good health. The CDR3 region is CASSLRLGNQPQHF. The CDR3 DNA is TGTGCCAGCAGCTTAAGGCTGGGCAATCAGCCCCAGCATTTT. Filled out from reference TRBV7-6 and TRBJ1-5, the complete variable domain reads GAGVSQSPRYKVTKRGQDVALRCDPISGHVSLYWYRQALGQGPEFLTYFNYEAQQDKSGLPNDRFSAERPEGSISTLTIQRTEQRDSAMYRCASSLRLGNQPQHFGDGTRLSIL.